The present T cell receptor beta chain was sequenced within a study of Graves' ophthalmopathy and Graves' hyperthyroidism. Active ophthalmopathy (CAS at least 3, NOSPECS at least 4), lasting under 3 months. V lost 8 bases and J lost 1, with 24 bases in between. CDR1 is SQVTM, CDR2 ANQGSEA, per germline. CDR3 length: 16 amino acids. Amplification from RNA transcripts yielded the TCR beta CDR3 regions. Second-round multiplex PCR came after first-round RT-PCR with HTBI primers. TCRdb passed the multiplex PCR reads through MiXCR, listing each CDR3 protein once. The data contain 300,000 or so distinct CDR3 sequences, under 20% of them singletons.

The V gene is TRBV29-1, the J gene TRBJ2-7; D tentatively reads TRBD1 or TRBD2 (5 bases each). This receptor was identified in an adult man with Graves' ophthalmopathy. Sequencing used peripheral blood. CDR3 DNA: TGCAGCCCCGAAAGGGGAGTAGCGTCAGAATCCTACGAGCAGTACTTC. Its protein product is CSPERGVASESYEQYF.